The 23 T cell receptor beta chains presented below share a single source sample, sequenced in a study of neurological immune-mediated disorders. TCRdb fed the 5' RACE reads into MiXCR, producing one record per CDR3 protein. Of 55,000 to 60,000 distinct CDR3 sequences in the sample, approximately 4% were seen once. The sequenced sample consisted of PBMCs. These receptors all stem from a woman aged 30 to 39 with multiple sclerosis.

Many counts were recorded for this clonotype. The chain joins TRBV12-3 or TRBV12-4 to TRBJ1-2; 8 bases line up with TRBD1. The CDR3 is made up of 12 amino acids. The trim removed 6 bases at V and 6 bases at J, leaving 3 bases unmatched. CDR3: CASRTGADGYTF. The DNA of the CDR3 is TGTGCCAGCAGGACAGGGGCTGATGGCTACACCTTC.

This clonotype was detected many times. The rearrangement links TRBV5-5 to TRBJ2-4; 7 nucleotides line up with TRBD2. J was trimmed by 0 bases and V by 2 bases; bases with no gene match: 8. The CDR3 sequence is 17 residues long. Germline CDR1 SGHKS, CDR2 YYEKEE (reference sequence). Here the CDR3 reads CASSFTETSLAKNIQYF. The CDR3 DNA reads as TGTGCCAGCAGCTTTACAGAGACTAGCCTAGCCAAAAACATTCAGTACTTC.

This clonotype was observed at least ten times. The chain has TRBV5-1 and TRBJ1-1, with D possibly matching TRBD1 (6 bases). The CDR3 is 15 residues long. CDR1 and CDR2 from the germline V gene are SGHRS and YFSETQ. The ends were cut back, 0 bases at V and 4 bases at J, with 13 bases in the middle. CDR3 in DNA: TGCGCCAGCAGCTTGGCCGGGGGCAGAAGCACTGAAGCTTTCTTT. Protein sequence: CASSLAGGRSTEAFF.

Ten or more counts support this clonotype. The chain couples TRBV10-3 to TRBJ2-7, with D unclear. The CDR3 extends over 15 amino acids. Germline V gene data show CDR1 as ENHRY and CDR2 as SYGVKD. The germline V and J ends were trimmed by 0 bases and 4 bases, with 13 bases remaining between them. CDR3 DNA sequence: TGTGCCATCAGTGAGTCGGTGGTACTCCTATACGAGCAGTACTTC. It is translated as CAISESVVLLYEQYF.

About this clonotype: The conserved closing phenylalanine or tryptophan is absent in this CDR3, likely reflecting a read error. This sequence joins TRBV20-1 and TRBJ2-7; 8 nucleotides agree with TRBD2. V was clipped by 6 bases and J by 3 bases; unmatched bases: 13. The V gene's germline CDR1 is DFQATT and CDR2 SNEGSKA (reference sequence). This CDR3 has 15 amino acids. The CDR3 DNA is TGCAGTGCGATTGTCGGGAGGGCCCTGCACTACGAGCAGTACAAC. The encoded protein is CSAIVGRALHYEQYN.

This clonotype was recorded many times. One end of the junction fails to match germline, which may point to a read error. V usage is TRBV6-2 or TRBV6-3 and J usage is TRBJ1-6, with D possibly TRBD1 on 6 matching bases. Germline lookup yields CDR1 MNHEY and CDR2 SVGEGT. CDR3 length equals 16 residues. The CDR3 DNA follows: TGTGCCAGCAGTTACTCGGCGGGGGCGATTGATTCACCCCTCAACTTT. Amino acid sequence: CASSYSAGAIDSPLNF.

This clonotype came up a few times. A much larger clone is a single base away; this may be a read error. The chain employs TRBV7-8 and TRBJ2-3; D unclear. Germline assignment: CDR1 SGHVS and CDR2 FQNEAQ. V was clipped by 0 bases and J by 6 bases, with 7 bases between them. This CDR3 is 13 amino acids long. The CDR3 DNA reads TGTGCCAGCAGCTTAGCGAACTCCGATACGCAGTATTTT. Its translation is CASSLANSDTQYF.

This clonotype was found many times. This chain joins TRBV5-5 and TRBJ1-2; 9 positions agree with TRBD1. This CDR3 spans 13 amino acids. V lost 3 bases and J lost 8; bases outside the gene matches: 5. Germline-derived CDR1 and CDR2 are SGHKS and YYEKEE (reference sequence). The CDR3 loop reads CASSSQGADGYTF. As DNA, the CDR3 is TGTGCCAGCAGCTCACAGGGGGCTGACGGCTACACCTTC. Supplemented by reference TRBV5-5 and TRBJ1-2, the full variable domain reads DAGVTQSPTHLIKTRGQQVTLRCSPISGHKSVSWYQQVLGQGPQFIFQYYEKEERGRGNFPDRFSARQFPNYSSELNVNALLLGDSALYLCASSSQGADGYTFGSGTRLTVV.

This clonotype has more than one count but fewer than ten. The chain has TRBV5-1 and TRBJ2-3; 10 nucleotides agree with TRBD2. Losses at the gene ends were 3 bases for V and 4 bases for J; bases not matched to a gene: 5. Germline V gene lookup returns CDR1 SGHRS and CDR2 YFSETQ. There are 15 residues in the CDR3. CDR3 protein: CASSYYSGRSDTQYF. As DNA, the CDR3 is TGCGCCAGCAGCTACTATAGCGGGAGGTCAGATACGCAGTATTTT.

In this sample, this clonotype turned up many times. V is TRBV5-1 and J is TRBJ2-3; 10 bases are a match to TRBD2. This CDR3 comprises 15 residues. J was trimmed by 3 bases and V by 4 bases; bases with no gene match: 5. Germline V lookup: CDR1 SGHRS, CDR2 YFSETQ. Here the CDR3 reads CASSPGTSATDTQYF. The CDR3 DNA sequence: TGCGCCAGCAGCCCCGGGACTAGCGCAACAGATACGCAGTATTTT. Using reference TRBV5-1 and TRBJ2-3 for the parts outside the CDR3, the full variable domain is KAGVTQTPRYLIKTRGQQVTLSCSPISGHRSVSWYQQTPGQGLQFLFEYFSETQRNKGNFPGRFSGRQFSNSRSEMNVSTLELGDSALYLCASSPGTSATDTQYFGPGTRLTVL.

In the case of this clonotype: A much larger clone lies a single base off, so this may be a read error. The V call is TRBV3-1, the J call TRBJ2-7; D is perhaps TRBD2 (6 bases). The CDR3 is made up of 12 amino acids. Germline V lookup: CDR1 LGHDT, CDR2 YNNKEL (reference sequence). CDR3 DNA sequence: TGTGCCAGCAGCAAAGATCGGGGGGAGCAGTACTTC. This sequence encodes CASSKDRGEQYF.

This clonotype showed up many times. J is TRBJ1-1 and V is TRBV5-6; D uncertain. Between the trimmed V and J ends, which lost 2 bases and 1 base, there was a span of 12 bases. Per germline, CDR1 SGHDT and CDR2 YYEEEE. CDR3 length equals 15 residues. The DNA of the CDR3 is TGTGCCAGCAGCTTTGGTACCAGGCCGAACACTGAAGCTTTCTTT. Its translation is CASSFGTRPNTEAFF. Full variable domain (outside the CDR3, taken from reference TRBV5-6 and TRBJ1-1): DAGVTQSPTHLIKTRGQQVTLRCSPKSGHDTVSWYQQALGQGPQFIFQYYEEEERQRGNFPDRFSGHQFPNYSSELNVNALLLGDSALYLCASSFGTRPNTEAFFGQGTRLTVV.

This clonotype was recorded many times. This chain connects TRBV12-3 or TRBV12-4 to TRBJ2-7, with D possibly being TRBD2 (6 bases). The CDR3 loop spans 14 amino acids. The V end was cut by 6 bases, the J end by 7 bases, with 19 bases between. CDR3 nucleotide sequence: TGTGCCAGCAGCCCCCGGACACCTCGGGGGGAGCAGTACTTC. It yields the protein CASSPRTPRGEQYF.

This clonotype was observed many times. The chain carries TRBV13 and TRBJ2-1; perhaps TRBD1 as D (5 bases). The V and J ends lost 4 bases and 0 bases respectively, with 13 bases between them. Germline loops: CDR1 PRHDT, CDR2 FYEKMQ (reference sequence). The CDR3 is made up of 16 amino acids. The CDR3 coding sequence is TGTGCCAGCAGCTCCTGGGGCGAAAGCTCCTACAATGAGCAGTTCTTC. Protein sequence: CASSSWGESSYNEQFF.

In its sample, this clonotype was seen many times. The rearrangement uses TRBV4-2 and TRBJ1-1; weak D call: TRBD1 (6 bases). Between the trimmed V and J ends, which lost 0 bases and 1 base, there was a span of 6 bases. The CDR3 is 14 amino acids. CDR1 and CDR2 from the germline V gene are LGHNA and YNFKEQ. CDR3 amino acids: CASSQEGQNTEAFF. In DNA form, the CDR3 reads TGTGCCAGCAGCCAAGAGGGACAGAACACTGAAGCTTTCTTT.

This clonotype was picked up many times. CDR3 bases: TGTGCCAGCCATCGGCGGTCCTATGGCTACACCTTC. Encoded protein: CASHRRSYGYTF. The chain couples TRBV12-3 or TRBV12-4 to TRBJ1-2; D unclear. The CDR3 totals 12 residues. Trimming removed 8 bases at V and 4 bases at J, with 11 bases between.

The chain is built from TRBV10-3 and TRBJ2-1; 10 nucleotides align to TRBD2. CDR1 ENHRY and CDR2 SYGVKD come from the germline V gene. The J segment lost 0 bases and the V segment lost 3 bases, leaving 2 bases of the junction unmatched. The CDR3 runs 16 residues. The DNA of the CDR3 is TGTGCCATCAGTGACCGACTAGCGGGCTCCTACAATGAGCAGTTCTTC. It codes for CAISDRLAGSYNEQFF.

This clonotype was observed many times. CDR3 in amino acids: CASSFGGAGNTIYF. CDR3 DNA: TGTGCCAGCAGTTTCGGGGGCGCTGGAAACACCATATATTTT. The rearrangement links TRBV12-3 or TRBV12-4 to TRBJ1-3, with D perhaps matching TRBD1 (6 bases). Trimming pared 3 bases from V and 2 bases from J, leaving 8 bases between. This CDR3 region has 14 residues.

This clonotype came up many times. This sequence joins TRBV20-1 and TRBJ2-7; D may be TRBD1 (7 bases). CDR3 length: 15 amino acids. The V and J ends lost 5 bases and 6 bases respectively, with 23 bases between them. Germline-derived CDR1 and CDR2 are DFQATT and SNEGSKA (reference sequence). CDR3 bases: TGCAGTGCTCTCACCGGAGGGGGCAGAATCGGCGAGCAGTACTTC. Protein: CSALTGGGRIGEQYF.

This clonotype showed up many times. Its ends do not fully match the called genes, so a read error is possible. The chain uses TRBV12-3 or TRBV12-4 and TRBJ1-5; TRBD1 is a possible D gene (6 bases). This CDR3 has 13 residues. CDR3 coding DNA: TGTGCCAGCAGAACAGGGTTCGGGCAGCCCCAGAATTTT. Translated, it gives CASRTGFGQPQNF.

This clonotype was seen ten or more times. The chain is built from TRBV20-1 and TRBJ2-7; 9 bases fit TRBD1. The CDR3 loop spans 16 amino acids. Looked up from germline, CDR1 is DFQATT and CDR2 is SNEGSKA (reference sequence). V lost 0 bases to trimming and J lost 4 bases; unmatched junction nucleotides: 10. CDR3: CSARDRGTGILYEQYF. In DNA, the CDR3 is TGCAGTGCTAGAGATCGGGGGACAGGGATATTATACGAGCAGTACTTC.

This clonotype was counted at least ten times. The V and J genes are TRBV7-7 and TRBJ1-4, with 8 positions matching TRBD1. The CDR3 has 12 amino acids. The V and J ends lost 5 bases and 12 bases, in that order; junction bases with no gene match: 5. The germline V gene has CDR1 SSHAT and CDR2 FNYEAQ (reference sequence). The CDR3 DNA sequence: TGTGCCAGCAGCCAGGGGGCGGGGGAACTGTTTTTT. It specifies CASSQGAGELFF.

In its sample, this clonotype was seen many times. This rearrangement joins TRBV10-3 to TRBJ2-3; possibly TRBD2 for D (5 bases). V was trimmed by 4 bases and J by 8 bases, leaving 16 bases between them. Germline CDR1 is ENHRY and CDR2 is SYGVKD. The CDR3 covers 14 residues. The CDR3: CAISGSGGKGTQYF. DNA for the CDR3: TGTGCCATCAGTGGCTCAGGAGGCAAGGGTACGCAGTATTTT.